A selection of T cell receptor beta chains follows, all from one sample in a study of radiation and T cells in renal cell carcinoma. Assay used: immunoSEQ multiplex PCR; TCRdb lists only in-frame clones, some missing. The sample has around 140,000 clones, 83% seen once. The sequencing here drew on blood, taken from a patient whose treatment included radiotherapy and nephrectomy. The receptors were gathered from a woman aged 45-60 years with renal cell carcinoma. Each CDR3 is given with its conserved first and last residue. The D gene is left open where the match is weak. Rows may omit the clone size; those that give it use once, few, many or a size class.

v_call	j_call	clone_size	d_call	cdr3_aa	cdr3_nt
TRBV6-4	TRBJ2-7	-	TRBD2	CASSLTGLAKSYEQYF	TGTGCCAGCAGCCTGACAGGACTAGCGAAATCCTACGAGCAGTACTTC
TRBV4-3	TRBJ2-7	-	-	CASSQVAGIERGYEQYF	TGCGCCAGCAGCCAAGTAGCAGGGATCGAGAGGGGCTACGAGCAGTACTTC
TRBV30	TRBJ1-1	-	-	CAWIGSGNTEAFF	TGTGCCTGGATAGGTAGCGGCAACACTGAAGCTTTCTTT
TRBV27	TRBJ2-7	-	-	CASSFEGTGYEQYF	TGTGCCAGCAGTTTTGAGGGCACGGGATACGAGCAGTACTTC
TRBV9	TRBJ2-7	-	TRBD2	CASSVATGGYYEQYF	TGTGCCAGCAGCGTAGCTACCGGGGGGTACTACGAGCAGTACTTC
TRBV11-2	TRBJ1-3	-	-	CASNGRGGNTIYF	TGTGCCAGCAACGGGAGGGGTGGAAACACCATATATTTT
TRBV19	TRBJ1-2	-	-	CASSIDGATSNYGYTF	TGTGCCAGTAGTATAGATGGTGCCACCTCTAACTATGGCTACACCTTC
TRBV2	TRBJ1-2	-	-	CASSQGQAYGYTF	TGTGCCAGCAGCCAAGGGCAGGCCTATGGCTACACCTTC
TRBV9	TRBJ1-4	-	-	CASSVGTATNEKLFF	TGTGCCAGCAGCGTAGGAACTGCAACTAATGAAAAACTGTTTTTT
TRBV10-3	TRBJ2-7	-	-	CAISDSNDYEQYF	TGTGCCATCAGTGACAGCAACGACTACGAGCAGTACTTC
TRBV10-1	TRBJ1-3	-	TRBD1	CASSDHRGIGNTIYF	TGCGCCAGCAGTGACCACAGGGGTATTGGAAACACCATATATTTT
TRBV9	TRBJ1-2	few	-	CASSVTEQTYTF	TGTGCCAGCAGCGTGACAGAACAAACTTACACCTTC
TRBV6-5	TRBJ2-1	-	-	CASSYSNTRYYNEQFF	TGTGCCAGCAGTTACTCGAATACTAGGTATTACAATGAGCAGTTCTTC
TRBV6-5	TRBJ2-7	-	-	CASTPGPGEQYF	TGTGCCAGCACCCCAGGCCCTGGGGAGCAGTACTTC
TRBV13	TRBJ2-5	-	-	CASSSFRGKTQYF	TGTGCCAGCAGCTCTTTCCGCGGGAAGACCCAGTACTTC
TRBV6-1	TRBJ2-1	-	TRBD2	CASSEHSGSSYNEQFF	TGTGCCAGCAGTGAACACAGCGGGAGCTCCTACAATGAGCAGTTCTTC
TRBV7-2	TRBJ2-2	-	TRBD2	CASSLGGLAGYTGELFF	TGTGCCAGCAGCTTAGGCGGACTAGCGGGCTACACCGGGGAGCTGTTTTTT
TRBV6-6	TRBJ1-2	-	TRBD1	CASSYSSRGPSYGYTF	TGTGCCAGCAGTTACTCGTCCAGGGGGCCATCCTATGGCTACACCTTC
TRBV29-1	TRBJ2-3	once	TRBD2	CSVQVAGGGTDTQYF	TGCAGCGTCCAAGTAGCGGGGGGCGGCACAGATACGCAGTATTTT
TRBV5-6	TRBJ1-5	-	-	CASSFFAGYQPQHF	TGTGCCAGCAGCTTCTTTGCGGGTTATCAGCCCCAGCATTTT
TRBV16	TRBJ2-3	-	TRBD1	CASSPWDRGSTDTQYF	TGTGCCAGCAGCCCCTGGGACAGGGGGAGCACAGATACGCAGTATTTT
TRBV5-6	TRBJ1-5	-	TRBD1	CASSDTGQFGQPQHF	TGTGCCAGCAGCGATACGGGACAGTTCGGGCAGCCCCAGCATTTT
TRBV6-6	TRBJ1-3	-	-	CASRAIIAGNTIYF	TGTGCCAGCAGGGCAATTATAGCTGGAAACACCATATATTTT
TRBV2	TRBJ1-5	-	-	CASSETGRDQPQHF	TGTGCCAGCAGTGAAACAGGGAGGGACCAGCCCCAGCATTTT
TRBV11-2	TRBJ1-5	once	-	CASSDGWNQPQHF	TGTGCCAGCAGCGACGGGTGGAATCAGCCCCAGCATTTT
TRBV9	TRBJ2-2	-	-	CASSAGETGELFF	TGTGCCAGCAGCGCCGGGGAGACCGGGGAGCTGTTTTTT
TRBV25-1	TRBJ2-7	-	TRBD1	CASAPGGTYEQYF	TGTGCCAGCGCTCCAGGGGGTACCTACGAGCAGTACTTC
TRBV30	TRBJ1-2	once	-	CAWSSGISAVGYTF	TGTGCCTGGAGTTCCGGCATCTCGGCGGTTGGCTACACCTTC
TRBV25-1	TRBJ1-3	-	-	CASSVDGSGNTIYF	TGTGCCAGCAGTGTTGACGGCTCTGGAAACACCATATATTTT
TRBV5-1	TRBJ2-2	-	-	CASSFADLTGELFF	TGCGCCAGCAGCTTTGCGGATTTGACCGGGGAGCTGTTTTTT
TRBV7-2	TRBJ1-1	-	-	CASSLTGGKAFF	TGTGCCAGCAGCTTAACGGGGGGTAAAGCTTTCTTT
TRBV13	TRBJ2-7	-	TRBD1	CASSLPGQGIHEQYF	TGTGCCAGCAGCCTACCGGGACAGGGGATCCACGAGCAGTACTTC
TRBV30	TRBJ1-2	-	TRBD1	CACNRDSGYGYTF	TGTGCCTGTAACCGGGACAGCGGATATGGCTACACCTTC
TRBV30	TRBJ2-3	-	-	CAWSVWEQASTDTQYF	TGTGCCTGGAGTGTATGGGAACAAGCTAGCACAGATACGCAGTATTTT
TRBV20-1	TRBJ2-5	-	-	CSARVQETQYF	TGCAGTGCTAGGGTCCAAGAGACCCAGTACTTC
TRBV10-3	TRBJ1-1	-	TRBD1	CAISVTGETEAFF	TGTGCCATCAGTGTGACAGGGGAGACTGAAGCTTTCTTT